What follows are 20 T cell receptor beta chains derived from one specimen sequenced in a study of cytomegalovirus exposure and HLA in healthy donors. PCR primers comprised 60 Vbeta and 13 Jbeta primers. This table comes from immunoSEQ multiplex PCR, and its TCRdb copy is limited to in-frame clones, with some not included. The top ten hold less than 8% of the sample, which has roughly 93,000 clones, just under 80% seen once. Sequenced sample: PBMCs. Source of these receptors: a man younger than 45 in good health and CMV-seronegative.

V gene TRBV27 combines with J gene TRBJ2-3, with 8 bases fitting TRBD2. Germline CDR1 reads MNHEY; CDR2 reads SMNVEV (reference sequence). The CDR3 spans 15 residues. The junction had 4 bases not matched to a gene; V was cut back by 3 bases and J by 2 bases. CDR3 in amino acids: CASSFGRGDTDTQYF. The CDR3 DNA reads TGTGCCAGCAGTTTCGGGCGGGGGGACACAGATACGCAGTATTTT.

The CDR3 nucleotides are TGCGCCAGCAGCAGGACTAGCGGGGGAAAGATCTACGAGCAGTACTTC. This gives the protein CASSRTSGGKIYEQYF. The chain combines TRBV5-1 with TRBJ2-7; 13 bases fit TRBD2. Germline trimming cut 4 bases from V and 3 bases from J; bases unmatched to any gene: 7. The CDR3 sequence is 16 residues long. Germline V gene data show CDR1 as SGHRS and CDR2 as YFSETQ.

V and J are TRBV5-1 and TRBJ1-2; perhaps TRBD1 as D (6 bases). Trimming took off 1 base at V and 6 bases at J, with 16 bases between the two ends. The CDR3 sequence is 15 residues long. Germline loops: CDR1 SGHRS, CDR2 YFSETQ. CDR3 residues: CASSLTAPRQDGYTF. DNA for the CDR3: TGCGCCAGCAGCTTGACGGCCCCCAGACAGGATGGCTACACCTTC.

The chain couples TRBV2 to TRBJ1-1, with TRBD1 identical over 7 bases. Germline V CDR1 and CDR2: SNHLY, FYNNEI. J lost 8 bases, V lost 7 bases, and 4 bases had no gene match. The CDR3 covers 11 residues. The CDR3 bases are TGTGCCAGCAACGACAGGGTAGAAGCTTTCTTT. Translation gives CASNDRVEAFF.

This chain links TRBV10-1 with TRBJ1-2; 8 positions agree with TRBD1. The CDR3 totals 15 residues. CDR1 and CDR2 (germline): WNHNN, SYGVQD (reference sequence). After removal of 2 bases from V and 6 bases from J, the junction contained 8 bases not matched to a gene. CDR3 sequence: CASSETRQGTDGYTF. For the CDR3, the DNA is TGCGCCAGCAGTGAGACCCGACAGGGGACGGATGGCTACACCTTC.

The chain combines TRBV4-3 with TRBJ1-5; perhaps TRBD1 as D (6 bases). Germline V lookup: CDR1 LGHNA, CDR2 YSLEER. This CDR3 has 18 residues. The germline V and J ends were trimmed by 1 base and 0 bases, with 16 bases remaining between them. CDR3 coding DNA: TGCGCCAGCAGCCAAGCCCTGGGACACCAATATAGCAATCAGCCCCAGCATTTT. Translating it yields CASSQALGHQYSNQPQHF.

A note on this clone: The same CDR3 arises from other DNA sequences in this sample as well. The chain is built from TRBV29-1 and TRBJ2-3, with D maybe TRBD1 (6 bases). V lost 5 bases and J lost 6, with 9 bases in between. The CDR3 sequence is 11 residues long. Looked up from germline, CDR1 is SQVTM and CDR2 is ANQGSEA. The CDR3 protein is CSVLTGDTQYF. As DNA, the CDR3 is TGCAGCGTTCTAACAGGGGATACGCAGTATTTT.

This clone was seen a single time. The rearrangement uses TRBV5-1 and TRBJ2-3; D unclear. CDR3 length equals 12 residues. V dropped 2 bases and J dropped 6 bases, with 7 bases sitting between them. Germline CDR1 SGHRS, CDR2 YFSETQ. For the CDR3, the DNA is TGCGCCAGCAGCTTCAGCGTGGATACGCAGTATTTT. As protein: CASSFSVDTQYF.

The chain has TRBV19 and TRBJ1-5; no clear D. Trimming stripped 3 bases from V and 4 bases from J, with 7 bases between. Germline V gives CDR1 LNHDA, CDR2 SQIVND (reference sequence). The CDR3 extends over 13 amino acids. The CDR3, as DNA: TGTGCCAGTAGTATCACGGGGAATCAGCCCCAGCATTTT. The encoded protein is CASSITGNQPQHF.

This clone was counted a single time. The chain uses TRBV18 and TRBJ1-1, with TRBD1 matching over 7 bases. V was pared by 3 bases and J by 10 bases, with 8 bases of the junction left unmatched. The CDR3 consists of 13 residues. The germline gives CDR1 KGHSH, CDR2 LQKENI. The CDR3 reads CASSPNRGMVAFF. The CDR3 DNA sequence: TGTGCCAGCTCACCCAACAGGGGTATGGTAGCTTTCTTT.

The chain combines TRBV4-3 with TRBJ2-2; TRBD1 agrees at 11 bases. V dropped 0 bases and J dropped 6; count of bases not matched to a gene: 9. Germline CDR1 reads LGHNA; CDR2 reads YSLEER. The CDR3 totals 18 residues. The CDR3 nucleotides read TGCGCCAGCAGCCAAGATCGGACAGGGGGCGATTCAGCCGGGGAGCTGTTTTTT. Its translation: CASSQDRTGGDSAGELFF.

V gene TRBV15 combines with J gene TRBJ2-7; D is possibly TRBD2 (7 bases). The CDR3 extends over 15 amino acids. V lost 3 bases, J lost 2 bases, and 14 bases lay in between. Germline V CDR1 and CDR2: LNHNV, YYDKDF (reference sequence). DNA for the CDR3: TGTGCCACCAGCAGCGGGCGGGGGCTCACCTACGAGCAGTACTTC. Protein: CATSSGRGLTYEQYF.

This clone was seen once. The genes are TRBV2 and TRBJ2-3, with D perhaps TRBD2 (5 bases). V was pared by 6 bases and J by 0 bases, with 16 bases between. Per germline, CDR1 SNHLY and CDR2 FYNNEI. The CDR3 length is 16 residues. The CDR3 is CASSPTSTTSTDTQYF. CDR3 nucleotides: TGTGCCAGCAGCCCCACTAGTACGACTAGCACAGATACGCAGTATTTT. Filled out from reference TRBV2 and TRBJ2-3, the complete variable domain reads EPEVTQTPSHQVTQMGQEVILRCVPISNHLYFYWYRQILGQKVEFLVSFYNNEISEKSEIFDDQFSVERPDGSNFTLKIRSTKLEDSAMYFCASSPTSTTSTDTQYFGPGTRLTVL.

This clone was recorded a few times. The chain couples TRBV5-1 to TRBJ2-7, with TRBD2 identical over 7 bases. The CDR3 covers 13 residues. The trim removed 5 bases at V and 3 bases at J, leaving 5 bases unmatched. Per the germline V gene, CDR1 is SGHRS and CDR2 is YFSETQ. The chain's CDR3 is CASSSGLVYEQYF. The CDR3 DNA reads TGCGCCAGCAGTTCCGGACTAGTCTACGAGCAGTACTTC.

J is TRBJ2-3 and V is TRBV19, with 13 bases aligning to TRBD2. The J segment lost 4 bases and the V segment lost 6 bases, leaving 10 bases of the junction unmatched. CDR3 length: 17 amino acids. Germline V gives CDR1 LNHDA, CDR2 SQIVND (reference sequence). The CDR3, as DNA: TGTGCCAGTAGCGCCGCAACTAGCGGGGGGGCCCCAGATACGCAGTATTTT. Protein: CASSAATSGGAPDTQYF.

The chain couples TRBV9 to TRBJ1-6; D is ambiguous. The germline gives CDR1 SGDLS, CDR2 YYNGEE. Trimming left V 0 bases short and J 0 bases short, with 13 bases between. This CDR3 spans 18 amino acids. The CDR3, as DNA: TGTGCCAGCAGCGTAGGAGGGCCGGCAAGCTCCTATAATTCACCCCTCCACTTT. This translates into CASSVGGPASSYNSPLHF.

In this sample, this clone turned up once. This chain uses TRBV19 with TRBJ2-1; 14 bases align to TRBD2. Looked up from germline, CDR1 is LNHDA and CDR2 is SQIVND (reference sequence). The CDR3 loop spans 19 amino acids. After removal of 2 bases from V and 3 bases from J, the junction contained 9 bases not matched to a gene. The CDR3 bases are TGTGCCAGTAGTATAAAGGGACTAGCGGGAGCCCGGAACTACAATGAGCAGTTCTTC. It encodes CASSIKGLAGARNYNEQFF. Full variable domain (missing parts from reference TRBV19 and TRBJ2-1): DGGITQSPKYLFRKEGQNVTLSCEQNLNHDAMYWYRQDPGQGLRLIYYSQIVNDFQKGDIAEGYSVSREKKESFPLTVTSAQKNPTAFYLCASSIKGLAGARNYNEQFFGPGTRLTVL.

The CDR3 DNA reads TGTGCCAGCAGCCCGCCCGACTTAATCACTGAAGCTTTCTTT. Translation gives CASSPPDLITEAFF. V and J are TRBV6-5 and TRBJ1-1; D gene unclear. Germline CDR1 MNHEY, CDR2 SVGAGI. The V end was cut by 6 bases, the J end by 4 bases, with 15 bases between. The CDR3 spans 14 residues.

The count of this clone is one. As DNA, the CDR3 is TGTGCCAGCAGTGGAGGGTCGAGCTCTGGGGCCAACGTCCTGACTTTC. Translation: CASSGGSSSGANVLTF. The chain links TRBV2 to TRBJ2-6; TRBD2 might be the D (5 bases). Germline CDR1 is SNHLY and CDR2 is FYNNEI. This CDR3 contains 16 residues. V was cut by 4 bases and J by 0 bases, with 10 bases left in between.

In DNA form, the CDR3 reads TGCGCCAGCAGACCGGGACAGCTGTCCTACGAGCAGTACTTC. Translating it yields CASRPGQLSYEQYF. This chain connects TRBV23-1 to TRBJ2-7; 7 bases fit TRBD1. TRBV23-1 carries the ORF label, with uncertain function. CDR3 length equals 14 residues. Trimming at V came to 6 bases and at J to 1 base, leaving 6 bases not matched to a gene.